The rows below give T cell receptor beta chains drawn from one sample of a study of shared clonotypes between healthy human individuals. Measured with immunoSEQ multiplex PCR; TCRdb has only the in-frame clones, and not every one. The top ten hold about 12% of the sample, which has 450,000 to 500,000 clones, about 78% seen once. The sequenced sample was PBMCs. The receptor set was obtained from a woman in her 40s in good health. Some clones in this sample may be carry-over from other donors' samples. CDR3s include the opening cysteine and the closing phenylalanine or tryptophan. A D gene is named only where the DNA matches it firmly. Expanded clones are given a class, and other clones once, few, many or no size at all.

>-|-|TRBJ2-7|TRBV2
CASSRGSSYEQYF
TGTGCCAGCAGCCGGGGAAGCAGTTACGAGCAGTACTTC
>-|-|TRBJ2-2|TRBV15
CATSRDGGNTGELFF
TGTGCCACCAGCAGAGATGGGGGGAACACCGGGGAGCTGTTTTTT
>-|TRBD1|TRBJ1-5|TRBV27
CASSSSRRTGEQPQHF
TGTGCCAGCAGTTCCTCACGCCGGACAGGGGAGCAGCCCCAGCATTTT
>few|TRBD1|TRBJ2-7|TRBV7-9
CASSLDTGGGEQYF
TGTGCCAGCAGCTTAGACACAGGGGGTGGCGAGCAGTACTTC
>-|TRBD1|TRBJ2-5|TRBV10-3
CAISVTLGRTGEETQYF
TGTGCCATCAGTGTCACCCTCGGACGTACAGGGGAGGAGACCCAGTACTTC
>-|-|TRBJ1-4|TRBV10-2
CASSEGRGLPTNEKLFF
TGCGCCAGCAGTGAGGGCAGGGGCCTACCAACTAATGAAAAACTGTTTTTT
>-|-|TRBJ1-1|TRBV27
CASSTYSRTGAQSTEAFF
TGTGCCAGCAGTACATATTCTCGTACGGGGGCGCAGAGCACTGAAGCTTTCTTT
>-|-|TRBJ1-1|TRBV5-1
CASSLSLGNTEAFF
TGCGCCAGCAGCTTGAGTCTCGGCAACACTGAAGCTTTCTTT
>-|-|TRBJ1-6|TRBV7-9
CASSLGRDSPLHF
TGTGCCAGCAGCTTAGGGCGGGATTCACCCCTCCACTTT
>-|TRBD2|TRBJ2-1|TRBV4-1
CASSLTMGLLKSNEQFF
TGCGCCAGCAGCTTAACCATGGGACTACTGAAAAGCAATGAGCAGTTCTTC
>few|-|TRBJ2-2|TRBV19
CASSTSLNTGELFF
TGTGCCAGTAGTACCTCCCTGAACACCGGGGAGCTGTTTTTT
>few|TRBD2|TRBJ2-1|TRBV6-5
CASSGRAHNEQFF
TGTGCCAGTAGCGGGAGGGCCCACAATGAGCAGTTCTTC
>many|TRBD2|TRBJ2-5|TRBV9
CASSPGTSLQETQYF
TGTGCCAGCAGCCCCGGGACTAGTCTCCAAGAGACCCAGTACTTC
>-|-|TRBJ2-3|TRBV28
CASTPTRTDTQYF
TGTGCCAGCACCCCGACTAGAACAGATACGCAGTATTTT
>few|-|TRBJ2-3|TRBV7-2
CASSLVGPGNTDTQYF
TGTGCCAGCAGCTTAGTAGGGCCAGGCAACACAGATACGCAGTATTTT
>once|-|TRBJ2-3|TRBV28
CAEAPAAASTDTQYF
TGTGCTGAGGCTCCGGCAGCCGCTAGCACAGATACGCAGTATTTT
>-|-|TRBJ2-5|TRBV10-3
CAISPRDKNAETQYF
TGTGCCATCAGCCCACGGGACAAAAATGCGGAGACCCAGTACTTC
>-|TRBD1|TRBJ2-1|TRBV7-2
CASSYAGTGREQFF
TGTGCCAGCAGCTATGCCGGGACAGGGCGGGAGCAGTTCTTC
>-|TRBD2|TRBJ2-5|TRBV7-2
CASSLEVGLAGVKTQYF
TGTGCCAGCAGCTTAGAAGTGGGACTAGCGGGAGTAAAGACCCAGTACTTC
>once|-|TRBJ2-7|TRBV6-5
CASRSLGAHEQYF
TGTGCCAGCAGATCCCTCGGGGCCCACGAGCAGTACTTC
>few|-|TRBJ1-1|TRBV2
CASSAQVEAFF
TGTGCCAGCAGCGCACAGGTTGAAGCTTTCTTT
>once|TRBD1|TRBJ2-1|TRBV10-1
CASSSGTGGLQFF
TGCGCCAGCAGTTCCGGGACAGGGGGCTTGCAGTTCTTC
>-|-|TRBJ2-1|TRBV28
CASCGSSYNEQFF
TGTGCCAGTTGTGGGAGCTCCTACAATGAGCAGTTCTTC
>few|TRBD1|TRBJ2-1|TRBV6-4
CASSDVGGTGNEQFF
TGTGCCAGCAGTGACGTCGGGGGGACAGGGAATGAGCAGTTCTTC
>few|-|TRBJ2-3|TRBV30
CAWSVGGPSDTQYF
TGTGCCTGGAGTGTAGGGGGACCTTCAGATACGCAGTATTTT
>-|-|TRBJ2-5|TRBV7-6
CASRTRGGETQYF
TGTGCCAGCAGAACTCGCGGCGGGGAGACCCAGTACTTC
>few|-|TRBJ2-5|TRBV7-3
CASSPSGGAQETQYF
TGTGCCAGCAGCCCCTCCGGGGGTGCCCAAGAGACCCAGTACTTC
>-|TRBD1|TRBJ1-2|TRBV28
CASSMASRGANYGYTF
TGTGCCAGCAGTATGGCCAGCAGGGGGGCTAACTATGGCTACACCTTC
>-|-|TRBJ2-5|TRBV7-2
CASSLGVVTQETQYF
TGTGCCAGCAGCTTAGGGGTGGTGACACAAGAGACCCAGTACTTC
>many|TRBD1|TRBJ2-6|TRBV23-1
CASSPARGRGANVLTF
TGCGCCAGCAGCCCTGCTAGGGGGCGTGGGGCCAACGTCCTGACTTTC
>-|TRBD2|TRBJ2-5|TRBV6-6
CASGQAGGETQYF
TGTGCCAGCGGTCAGGCGGGGGGAGAGACCCAGTACTTC
>few|-|TRBJ2-3|TRBV11-2
CASSLKEAQYF
TGTGCCAGCAGCTTAAAGGAGGCGCAGTATTTT
>-|TRBD1|TRBJ2-5|TRBV5-1
CASSTGGRETQYF
TGCGCCAGCTCCACAGGGGGTCGGGAGACCCAGTACTTC
>-|-|TRBJ2-7|TRBV30
CAWSRGVSYEQYF
TGTGCCTGGAGTAGGGGAGTGAGCTACGAGCAGTACTTC
>-|-|TRBJ2-3|TRBV28
CASSLRSRGLVGDTQYF
TGTGCCAGCAGTTTGCGGTCTAGAGGACTTGTGGGGGATACGCAGTATTTT
>once|TRBD1|TRBJ2-1|TRBV7-2
CASRAAGQGAYNEQFF
TGTGCCAGCAGGGCAGCCGGACAGGGGGCCTACAATGAGCAGTTCTTC
>-|-|TRBJ2-1|TRBV7-2
CASSPQPANDEQFF
TGTGCCAGCAGCCCTCAGCCGGCTAACGATGAGCAGTTCTTC
>-|-|TRBJ1-1|TRBV5-1
CASSSPGGRVGNTEAFF
TGCGCCAGCAGCAGCCCGGGGGGCCGGGTAGGAAACACTGAAGCTTTCTTT
>-|TRBD1|TRBJ1-4|TRBV20-1
CSAWRGGHMFF
TGCAGTGCTTGGCGAGGGGGCCATATGTTTTTT
>-|TRBD2|TRBJ2-7|TRBV7-9
CASSLGGLAFEQYF
TGTGCCAGCAGCTTAGGGGGACTAGCTTTCGAGCAGTACTTC
>-|-|TRBJ1-4|TRBV6-1
CASSDAGIGSLYEKLFF
TGTGCCAGCAGTGACGCAGGGATAGGCAGTCTCTATGAAAAACTGTTTTTT
>-|-|TRBJ2-7|TRBV10-3
CAISPGAFYEQYF
TGTGCCATCAGCCCGGGGGCTTTCTACGAGCAGTACTTC
>-|-|TRBJ2-1|TRBV7-2
CASQSPGVNEQFF
TGTGCCAGTCAATCCCCGGGAGTTAATGAGCAGTTCTTC
>-|-|TRBJ1-1|TRBV7-2
CASSLAIGTEAFF
TGTGCCAGCAGCTTAGCTATAGGCACTGAAGCTTTCTTT
>-|TRBD2|TRBJ2-1|TRBV2
CASRKGLAYNEQFF
TGTGCCAGCAGAAAGGGACTAGCGTACAATGAGCAGTTCTTC
>-|-|TRBJ2-7|TRBV5-4
CASRSQGGEQYF
TGTGCCAGCAGAAGCCAAGGCGGAGAGCAGTACTTC
>-|-|TRBJ2-1|TRBV10-3
CAISLGEGEQFF
TGTGCCATCAGTCTTGGTGAGGGTGAGCAGTTCTTC
>once|TRBD2|TRBJ2-1|TRBV28
CASSLRLAAYNEQFF
TGTGCCAGCAGTTTAAGGCTAGCGGCCTACAATGAGCAGTTCTTC
>-|TRBD1|TRBJ1-3|TRBV4-2
CASSQVRDRVKNTIYF
TGTGCCAGCAGCCAAGTGAGGGACAGGGTGAAAAACACCATATATTTT
>-|-|TRBJ1-4|TRBV28
CASSLGGRNEKLFF
TGTGCCAGCAGTTTAGGAGGGAGAAATGAAAAACTGTTTTTT
>many|-|TRBJ1-2|TRBV10-3
CAISVLGDYGYTF
TGTGCCATCAGTGTGTTAGGGGACTATGGCTACACCTTC
>-|TRBD1|TRBJ1-3|TRBV28
CASSLPGGAGNTIYF
TGTGCCAGCAGTTTGCCAGGGGGCGCCGGAAACACCATATATTTT
>many|-|TRBJ2-3|TRBV5-1
CASSTQQGGQATDTQYF
TGCGCCAGCAGCACTCAACAGGGAGGCCAGGCCACAGATACGCAGTATTTT
>-|-|TRBJ1-2|TRBV5-1
CASSLSGTAYGYTF
TGCGCCAGCAGCTTGTCCGGGACGGCCTATGGCTACACCTTC
>-|-|TRBJ2-7|TRBV5-1
CASSLEASSYEQYF
TGCGCCAGCAGCTTGGAGGCTAGCTCCTACGAGCAGTACTTC
>-|-|TRBJ2-6|TRBV30
CAWSGAGPFSGANVLTF
TGTGCCTGGAGTGGTGCAGGACCTTTCTCTGGGGCCAACGTCCTGACTTTC
>-|-|TRBJ2-7|TRBV7-7
CASSLEGGEQYF
TGTGCTAGCAGCTTGGAAGGAGGTGAGCAGTACTTC